This T cell receptor beta chain was documented in a study of shared clonotypes between healthy human individuals. Overall study results and limits: Generally, estimated richness proved larger in naive subsets than it did in memory subsets.

Sorted-subset replicate PCRs used approximately 180 ng of genomic DNA. This amount corresponded to approximately 30,000 T cell genomes. Some clones are missing from TCRdb's copy, which holds only in-frame ones; the method was immunoSEQ multiplex PCR. This sample has about 1.9 million clones; just under 95% occur once, and the top ten carry about 1.7%. Concerning this clone itself: Antigen: not known. This sample also contains other DNA sequences that code for the same CDR3.

CD45RO-negative, CCR7-selected cells formed the naive CD8 fraction, which excluded terminally differentiated effector memory CD45RA+ cells. There were only Caucasian adults among the donors, and all lived in Nashville, Tennessee. Source material: naive CD8+ T cells from PBMCs. This clonotype was obtained from a man between 18 and 35 years old in good health. Some clones in this sample may be carry-over from other donors' samples.

CDR3 region: CASSLSGGGTEAFF. In DNA, the CDR3 is TGTGCCAGCAGTTTGTCTGGTGGGGGGACTGAAGCTTTCTTT. This chain links TRBV27 with TRBJ1-1; a possible D gene is TRBD1 (5 bases). The CDR3 contains 14 residues. Germline CDR1 is MNHEY and CDR2 is SMNVEV (reference sequence). V was trimmed by 3 bases and J by 5 bases, leaving 13 bases between them.